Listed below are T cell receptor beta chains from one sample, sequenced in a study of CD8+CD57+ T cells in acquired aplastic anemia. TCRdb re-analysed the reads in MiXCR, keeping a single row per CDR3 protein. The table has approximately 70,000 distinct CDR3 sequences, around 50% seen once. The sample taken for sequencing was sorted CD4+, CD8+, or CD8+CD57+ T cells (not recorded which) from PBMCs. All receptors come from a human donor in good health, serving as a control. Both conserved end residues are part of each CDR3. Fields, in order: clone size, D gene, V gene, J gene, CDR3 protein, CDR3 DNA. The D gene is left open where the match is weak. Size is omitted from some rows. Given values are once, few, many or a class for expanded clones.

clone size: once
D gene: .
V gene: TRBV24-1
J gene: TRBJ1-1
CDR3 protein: CATSVGYGTEAFF
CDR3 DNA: TGTGCCACCAGTGTAGGTTACGGCACTGAAGCTTTCTTT

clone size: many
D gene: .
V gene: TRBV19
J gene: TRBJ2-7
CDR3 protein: CASSPPFAGRHEQYF
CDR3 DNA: TGTGCCAGTAGTCCCCCGTTTGCGGGAAGGCACGAGCAGTACTTC

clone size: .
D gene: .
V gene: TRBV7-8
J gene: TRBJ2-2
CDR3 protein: CASSSPDSGELFF
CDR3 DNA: TGTGCCAGCAGTTCCCCCGACTCCGGGGAGCTGTTTTTT

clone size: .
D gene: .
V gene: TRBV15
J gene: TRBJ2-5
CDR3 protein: CATSRDQETQYF
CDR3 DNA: TGTGCCACCAGCAGAGATCAAGAGACCCAGTACTTC

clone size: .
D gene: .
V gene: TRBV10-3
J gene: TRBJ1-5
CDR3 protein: CAISTGHLSNQPQHF
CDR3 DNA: TGTGCCATCAGCACCGGACATCTTAGCAATCAGCCCCAGCATTTT

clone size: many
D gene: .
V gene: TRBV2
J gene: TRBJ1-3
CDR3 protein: CATQARGGPGNTIYF
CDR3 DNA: TGTGCCACCCAAGCTCGGGGAGGGCCTGGAAACACCATATATTTT

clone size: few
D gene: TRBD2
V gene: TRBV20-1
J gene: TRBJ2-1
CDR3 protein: CSARLLSGTYSYNKQFF
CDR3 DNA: TGCAGTGCTAGGTTGCTTAGCGGGACCTACTCCTACAATAAGCAGTTCTTC

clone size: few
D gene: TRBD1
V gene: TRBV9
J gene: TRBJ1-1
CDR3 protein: CASSGWTGQGGTEAFF
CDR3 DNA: TGTGCCAGCAGCGGATGGACGGGACAGGGGGGCACTGAAGCTTTCTTT

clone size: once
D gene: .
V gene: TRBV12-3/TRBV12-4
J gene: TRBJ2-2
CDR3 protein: CAISGTPGELFF
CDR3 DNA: TGTGCCATCTCGGGGACTCCCGGGGAGCTGTTTTTT

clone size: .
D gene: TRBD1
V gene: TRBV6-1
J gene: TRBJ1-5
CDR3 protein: CASRESRDRDHQPQHF
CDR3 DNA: TGTGCCAGCAGGGAGTCCCGGGACAGGGACCATCAGCCCCAGCATTTT

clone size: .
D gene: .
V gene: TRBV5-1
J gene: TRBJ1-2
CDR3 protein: CASSLGDRTYYGYTF
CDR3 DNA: TGCGCCAGCAGCTTGGGCGACAGGACCTACTATGGCTACACCTTC

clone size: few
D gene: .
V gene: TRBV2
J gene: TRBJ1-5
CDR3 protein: CASSGGLQETQHF
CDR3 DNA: TGTGCCAGCAGTGGGGGACTTCAAGAGACCCAGCATTTT

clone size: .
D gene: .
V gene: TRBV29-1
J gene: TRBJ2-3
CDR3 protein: CSGTTGGRPDTQYF
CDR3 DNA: TGCAGCGGAACGACTGGGGGCAGGCCAGATACGCAGTATTTT

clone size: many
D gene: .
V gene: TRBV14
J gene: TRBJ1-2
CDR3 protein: CASSQYINYGYTF
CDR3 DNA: TGTGCCAGCAGCCAATACATTAACTATGGCTACACCTTC

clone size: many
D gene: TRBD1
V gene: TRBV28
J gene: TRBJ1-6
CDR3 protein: CASTTPGTGGPPLHF
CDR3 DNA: TGTGCCAGCACCACCCCCGGGACAGGGGGACCACCCCTCCACTTT

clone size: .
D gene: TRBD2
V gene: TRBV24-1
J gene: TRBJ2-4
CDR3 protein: CATSDSGGKNIQYF
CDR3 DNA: TGCGCCACCAGTGATTCCGGGGGGAAGAACATTCAGTACTTC

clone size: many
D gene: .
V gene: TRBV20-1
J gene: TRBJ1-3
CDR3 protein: CSARDGRDSGNTIYF
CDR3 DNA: TGCAGTGCTAGAGATGGCAGGGACTCTGGAAACACCATATATTTT

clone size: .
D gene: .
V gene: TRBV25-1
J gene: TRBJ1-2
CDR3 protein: CASSESGGGRGGYTF
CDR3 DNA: TGTGCCAGCAGTGAATCCGGGGGAGGGAGAGGTGGCTACACCTTC

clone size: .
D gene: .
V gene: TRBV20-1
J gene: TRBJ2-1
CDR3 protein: CSARPGNNNEQFF
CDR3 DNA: TGCAGTGCTAGGCCCGGTAATAATAATGAGCAGTTCTTC

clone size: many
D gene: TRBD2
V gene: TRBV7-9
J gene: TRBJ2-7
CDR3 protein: CASSTGLAGVAYEQYF
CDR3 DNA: TGTGCCAGCAGCACGGGACTAGCGGGCGTAGCCTACGAGCAGTACTTC

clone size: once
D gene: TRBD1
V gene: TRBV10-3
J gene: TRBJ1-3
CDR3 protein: CAIRKDRDPGNTIYF
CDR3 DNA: TGTGCCATCAGGAAAGACAGGGACCCTGGAAACACCATATATTTT

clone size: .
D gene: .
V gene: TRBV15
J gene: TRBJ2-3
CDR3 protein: CATSDSGFSTDTQYF
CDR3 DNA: TGTGCCACCAGCGACTCAGGGTTTTCGACAGATACGCAGTATTTT

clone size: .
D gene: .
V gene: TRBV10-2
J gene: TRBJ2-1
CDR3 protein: CASTLGGYDEQFF
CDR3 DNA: TGCGCCAGCACCCTGGGGGGATACGATGAGCAGTTCTTC

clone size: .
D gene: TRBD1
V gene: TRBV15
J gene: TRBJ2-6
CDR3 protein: CATSTTTGTGNVLTF
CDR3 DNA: TGTGCCACCAGCACAACGACAGGGACAGGCAACGTCCTGACTTTC

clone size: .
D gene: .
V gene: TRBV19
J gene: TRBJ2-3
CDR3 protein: CASSKGGGIDTQYF
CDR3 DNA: TGTGCCAGTAGTAAAGGAGGAGGTATAGATACGCAGTATTTT

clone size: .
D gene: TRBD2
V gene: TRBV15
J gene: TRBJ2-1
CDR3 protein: CATSSLGAGGYNEQFF
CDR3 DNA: TGTGCCACCAGCAGCTTAGGGGCGGGAGGTTACAATGAGCAGTTCTTC

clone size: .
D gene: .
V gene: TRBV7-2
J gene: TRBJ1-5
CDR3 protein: CASSLEGSQPQHF
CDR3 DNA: TGTGCCAGCAGCTTAGAGGGGAGTCAGCCCCAGCATTTT

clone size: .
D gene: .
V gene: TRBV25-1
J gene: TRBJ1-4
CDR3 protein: CASSEYGSPGQLFF
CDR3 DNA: TGTGCCAGCAGTGAATACGGCAGCCCGGGGCAACTGTTTTTT

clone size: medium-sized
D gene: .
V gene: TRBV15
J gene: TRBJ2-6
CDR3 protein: CATSRGGSGANVLTF
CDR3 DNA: TGTGCCACCAGCAGAGGGGGTTCTGGGGCCAACGTCCTGACTTTC

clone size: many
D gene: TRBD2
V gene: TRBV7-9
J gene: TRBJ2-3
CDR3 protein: CASSPGLAGGPTDTQYF
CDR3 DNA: TGTGCCAGCAGCCCCGGACTAGCGGGAGGGCCTACAGATACGCAGTATTTT

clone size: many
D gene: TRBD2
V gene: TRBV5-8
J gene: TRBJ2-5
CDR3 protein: CASSLLLAGGMETQYF
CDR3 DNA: TGTGCCAGCAGCTTGCTGCTAGCGGGAGGGATGGAGACCCAGTACTTC

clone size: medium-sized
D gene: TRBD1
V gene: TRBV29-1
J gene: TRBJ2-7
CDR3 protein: CSVEGQGGYEQYF
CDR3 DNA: TGCAGCGTGGAGGGACAGGGAGGCTACGAGCAGTACTTC

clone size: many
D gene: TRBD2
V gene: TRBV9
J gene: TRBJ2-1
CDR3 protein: CASSVGGSGGNNEQFF
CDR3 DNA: TGTGCCAGCAGCGTAGGGGGAAGCGGGGGGAACAATGAGCAGTTCTTC

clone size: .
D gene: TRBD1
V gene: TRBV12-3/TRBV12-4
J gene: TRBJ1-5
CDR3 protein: CASSLKGAGQPQHF
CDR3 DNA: TGTGCCAGCAGTTTAAAGGGGGCCGGGCAGCCCCAGCATTTT

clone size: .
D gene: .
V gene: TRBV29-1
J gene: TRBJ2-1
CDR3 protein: CSVEVYQDEQFF
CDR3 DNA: TGCAGCGTTGAGGTCTACCAGGATGAGCAGTTCTTC

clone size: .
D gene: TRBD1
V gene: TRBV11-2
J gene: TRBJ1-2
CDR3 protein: CASSLPGGANYGYTF
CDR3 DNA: TGTGCCAGCAGCCTTCCAGGGGGGGCTAACTATGGCTACACCTTC

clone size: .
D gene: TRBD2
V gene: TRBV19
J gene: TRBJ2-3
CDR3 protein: CASQRAGAIDADTQYF
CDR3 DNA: TGTGCCAGTCAGCGAGCGGGAGCAATTGACGCAGATACGCAGTATTTT

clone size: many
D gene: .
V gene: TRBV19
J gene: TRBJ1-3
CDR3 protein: CASSRRTVSSGNTIYF
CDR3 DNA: TGTGCCAGTAGTCGGAGGACGGTCAGCTCTGGAAACACCATATATTTT

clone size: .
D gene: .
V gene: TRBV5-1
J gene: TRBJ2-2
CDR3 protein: CASSFYICSAYRTGELFF
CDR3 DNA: .

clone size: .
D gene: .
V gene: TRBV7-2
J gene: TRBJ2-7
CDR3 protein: CASSLKHSYEQYF
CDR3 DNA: TGTGCCAGCAGCTTGAAACACTCCTACGAGCAGTACTTC